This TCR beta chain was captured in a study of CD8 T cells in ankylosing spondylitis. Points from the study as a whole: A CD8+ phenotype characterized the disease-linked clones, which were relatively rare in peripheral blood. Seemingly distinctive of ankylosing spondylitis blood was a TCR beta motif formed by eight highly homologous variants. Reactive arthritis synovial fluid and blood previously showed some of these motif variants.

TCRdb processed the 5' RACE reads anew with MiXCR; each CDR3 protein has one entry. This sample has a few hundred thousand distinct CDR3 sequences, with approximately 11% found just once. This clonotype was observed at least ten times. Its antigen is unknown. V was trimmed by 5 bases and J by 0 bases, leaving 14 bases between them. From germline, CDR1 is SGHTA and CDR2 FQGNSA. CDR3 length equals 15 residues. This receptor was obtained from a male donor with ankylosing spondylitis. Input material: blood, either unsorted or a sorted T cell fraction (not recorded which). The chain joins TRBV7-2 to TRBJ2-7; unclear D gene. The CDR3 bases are TGTGCCAGCAGCACTAAGATGACGGTCTCCTACGAGCAGTACTTC. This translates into CASSTKMTVSYEQYF.